The sequence of this T cell receptor beta chain was determined in a study of cytomegalovirus exposure and HLA in healthy donors. The overall study: Earlier results showed almost 120 million unique TCR beta sequences derived from approximately 180 million T cells.

13 Jbeta primers and 60 Vbeta primers were used for the PCR. The data were produced by immunoSEQ multiplex PCR, yet TCRdb's version contains in-frame clones alone and is incomplete. The table includes about 97,000 clones, approximately 85% detected once. This clone has a single count. Its antigen is as yet unknown. Germline CDR1 is MDHEN and CDR2 is SYDVKM. The length of the CDR3 is 12 residues. V was shortened by 1 base and J by 8 bases, with 5 bases between the two germline ends. Overall study findings and caveats: Common viral pathogens seemed, in a later analysis, to connect with several of the most significant clusters. Information on immune exposure was restricted to one variable (CMV serostatus). In a later analysis, at a false discovery rate of 0.05, 15,000 to 20,000 TCR beta sequences were associated with HLA alleles.

This sequence joins TRBV28 and TRBJ2-2; D gene uncertain. What was sequenced was PBMCs. The receptor comes from a man aged 25-40 years in good health and CMV-seronegative. CDR3 bases: TGTGCCAGCAGTTTATTTCCAGGGGAGCTGTTTTTT. It is translated as CASSLFPGELFF.